The 16 T cell receptor beta chains given below trace back to one sample, sequenced in a study of blood T cells in healthy people across ages. Primers used in a second PCR of about 7 to 11 cycles were a sample-barcoded 5' primer and a J-beta primer mix. A single record per CDR3 protein comes from TCRdb applying MiXCR to the 5' RACE reads. This table has approximately 780,000 distinct CDR3 sequences, more than 25% appearing once. This sample also appeared in a second study, on T cells of mothers and their children.

Source material: blood. The receptors here all came from a boy under 18 in good health.

The chain combines TRBV30 with TRBJ1-2; no clear D. The germline V gene has CDR1 GTSNPN and CDR2 SVGIG (reference sequence). V was pared by 3 bases and J by 4 bases, with 21 bases between. The CDR3 totals 16 residues. The CDR3 loop reads CAWRGPLGESIYGYTF. The CDR3 coding sequence is TGTGCCTGGAGGGGCCCGCTTGGGGAGTCAATCTATGGCTACACCTTC.

Only a few counts were recorded for this clonotype. V gene TRBV6-5 combines with J gene TRBJ1-4; D might be TRBD1 (6 bases). With 8 bases removed from V and 4 bases from J, the gap between germline ends came to 17 bases. The germline V gene encodes CDR1 MNHEY and CDR2 SVGAGI. The CDR3 is 15 amino acids. CDR3 amino acids: CASRPPGGLNEKLFF. CDR3 in DNA: TGTGCCAGCCGGCCCCCGGGGGGGCTTAATGAAAAACTGTTTTTT.

This clonotype was seen a few times. This sequence joins TRBV5-1 and TRBJ1-4; TRBD1 might be the D (5 bases). The CDR3 spans 15 residues. The germline CDR1 and CDR2 sequences are SGHRS and YFSETQ. Trimming took 6 bases from V and 6 from J, leaving 18 bases between them. The CDR3 region is CASTPNGQGHEKLFF. CDR3 DNA: TGCGCCAGCACCCCAAATGGGCAGGGTCATGAAAAACTGTTTTTT.

This clonotype has only a few counts. The chain couples TRBV6-5 to TRBJ2-7, with TRBD2 matching over 8 bases. Germline CDR1 is MNHEY and CDR2 is SVGAGI. V dropped 2 bases and J dropped 0; count of bases not matched to a gene: 3. The CDR3 spans 15 residues. The CDR3 loop reads CASSYGAGDSYEQYF. DNA for the CDR3: TGTGCCAGCAGTTACGGAGCGGGGGACTCCTACGAGCAGTACTTC.

This clonotype has just a few counts. The V call is TRBV7-9, the J call TRBJ1-2; 7 nucleotides match TRBD1. This CDR3 has 15 residues. V lost 5 bases, J lost 3 bases, and 9 bases stayed unmatched. Germline values: CDR1 SEHNR, CDR2 FQNEAQ (reference sequence). The CDR3 spells CASSRLDRADYGYTF. The CDR3 DNA sequence: TGTGCCAGCAGCCGATTAGACAGGGCGGACTATGGCTACACCTTC.

V usage is TRBV4-2 and J usage is TRBJ2-7; 8 nucleotides line up with TRBD2. Germline V gene sequence: CDR1 LGHNA, CDR2 YNFKEQ. The J segment lost 9 bases and the V segment lost 3 bases, leaving 13 bases of the junction unmatched. The CDR3 has 15 amino acids. CDR3 sequence (DNA): TGTGCCAGCAGCCAGGAACCAGCGGGGGTTTTCGGGCAGTACTTC. Translated: CASSQEPAGVFGQYF.

This clonotype came up many times. The V call is TRBV5-1, the J call TRBJ1-4; tentative D call: TRBD1 (5 bases). The V gene lost 4 bases and the J gene lost 0 bases, with 10 bases spanning the gap. The CDR3 covers 15 residues. From germline, CDR1 is SGHRS and CDR2 YFSETQ. The CDR3 spells CASSLGTTTNEKLFF. The DNA for the CDR3 is TGCGCCAGCAGCCTGGGGACCACAACTAATGAAAAACTGTTTTTT.

V gene TRBV7-2 combines with J gene TRBJ2-7; TRBD2 agrees at 7 bases. From germline, CDR1 is SGHTA and CDR2 FQGNSA. The CDR3 extends over 14 amino acids. V trimming: 1 base; J trimming: 5 bases; junction bases outside the gene matches: 5. CDR3 residues: CASSLGGSRDEQYF. The DNA for the CDR3 is TGTGCCAGCAGCTTAGGCGGGAGTCGCGACGAGCAGTACTTC.

There are a few counts of this clonotype. V gene TRBV30 combines with J gene TRBJ2-6; the D call may be TRBD1 or TRBD2 (5 bases each). Trimming cost V 3 bases and J 8 bases, with 11 bases left between them. Germline-derived CDR1 and CDR2 are GTSNPN and SVGIG (reference sequence). This CDR3 comprises 13 residues. The CDR3 DNA is TGTGCCTGGAGCCGGGGCGGACCCAACGTCCTGACTTTC. Protein product: CAWSRGGPNVLTF.

In this sample, this clonotype turned up a few times. The J gene is TRBJ2-1, the V gene TRBV5-1, with 7 bases that match TRBD2. V shed 3 bases and J 6 bases; nucleotides not matched to a gene: 9. This CDR3 region has 15 residues. Germline V gene sequence: CDR1 SGHRS, CDR2 YFSETQ. The CDR3 DNA sequence: TGCGCCAGCAGCTCCCAGCGGGGATTTGGCAATGAGCAGTTCTTC. This gives the protein CASSSQRGFGNEQFF.

This chain joins TRBV5-1 and TRBJ2-5; 9 nucleotides line up with TRBD2. The CDR3 is 15 amino acids. The germline CDR1 and CDR2 sequences are SGHRS and YFSETQ. Unmatched junction bases numbered 4, after V lost 3 bases and J lost 1 base. The CDR3 DNA follows: TGCGCCAGCAGCTCAATAGCGGGGGCCCAAGAGACCCAGTACTTC. This sequence encodes CASSSIAGAQETQYF.

This clonotype was seen a handful of times. The chain employs TRBV12-3 or TRBV12-4 and TRBJ1-4, with TRBD1 as a possible D gene (5 bases). The CDR3 has 14 amino acids. Trimming stripped 5 bases from V and 8 bases from J, with 15 bases between. DNA of the CDR3: TGTGCCAGCAGTCAATCGGCTAGGGGAGAAAAACTGTTTTTT. Residues: CASSQSARGEKLFF.

This clonotype has just a few counts. J is TRBJ1-3 and V is TRBV6-5, with D maybe TRBD1 (5 bases). CDR1 and CDR2 (germline): MNHEY, SVGAGI. The V and J ends lost 8 bases and 6 bases respectively, with 11 bases between them. This CDR3 spans 12 amino acids. This chain's CDR3 is CASRGALNTIYF. CDR3 DNA: TGTGCCAGCCGTGGGGCCCTAAACACCATATATTTT.

The chain recombines TRBV6-1 with TRBJ2-1; TRBD1 aligns across 8 bases. CDR1 MNHNS and CDR2 SASEGT come from the germline V gene. This CDR3 has 15 amino acids. V was pared by 0 bases and J by 6 bases, with 4 bases of the junction left unmatched. The CDR3 protein is CASSEAATGGNEQFF. DNA of the CDR3: TGTGCCAGCAGTGAAGCGGCCACAGGGGGCAATGAGCAGTTCTTC.

This clonotype appeared many times. The chain combines TRBV10-1 with TRBJ2-5; TRBD2 agrees at 10 bases. The CDR3 extends over 15 amino acids. Per germline, CDR1 WNHNN and CDR2 SYGVQD (reference sequence). The trim removed 5 bases at V and 5 bases at J, leaving 8 bases unmatched. In DNA form, the CDR3 reads TGCGCCAGCAGTCGGCTAGCGGGGGTGGATGAGACCCAGTACTTC. Amino acids: CASSRLAGVDETQYF.

There are a few counts of this clonotype. This rearrangement joins TRBV5-1 to TRBJ2-5; 9 bases are shared with TRBD1. Germline CDR1 and CDR2: SGHRS and YFSETQ. This CDR3 has 15 residues. The trim removed 2 bases at V and 4 bases at J, leaving 6 bases unmatched. The CDR3 here is CASSFDRGSGETQYF. The CDR3 nucleotides are TGCGCCAGCAGCTTCGACAGGGGGTCGGGAGAGACCCAGTACTTC.